This record concerns one TCR beta chain sequence. TCRdb keeps only in-frame clones here, not all; method: immunoSEQ multiplex PCR. The sample consists of 64,000 or so clones, approximately 97% of them appearing once. The data derive from a study of technical replicates of blood from a few donors. The TCR comes from a human donor in good health. Sequenced sample: T cells isolated from PBMCs.

The CDR3 protein is CASSPGQAGGFYEQYF. In nucleotides, the CDR3 is TGTGCCAGCAGCCCCGGGCAGGCGGGAGGATTCTACGAGCAGTACTTC. This chain links TRBV28 with TRBJ2-7, with 8 bases aligning to TRBD2. The J segment lost 3 bases and the V segment lost 6 bases, leaving 13 bases of the junction unmatched. Germline assignment: CDR1 MDHEN and CDR2 SYDVKM. The CDR3 totals 16 residues. Looking up the rest from reference TRBV28 and TRBJ2-7 gives the full variable domain: DVKVTQSSRYLVKRTGEKVFLECVQDMDHENMFWYRQDPGLGLRLIYFSYDVKMKEKGDIPEGYSVSREKKERFSLILESASTNQTSMYLCASSPGQAGGFYEQYFGPGTRLTVT.